This T cell receptor beta chain stems from a study of tissue T cells after allogeneic stem cell transplantation. Comment on this clone: Its antigen is unidentified.

There are 15 residues in the CDR3. The J segment lost 6 bases and the V segment lost 1 base, leaving 6 bases of the junction unmatched. The germline V gene has CDR1 SGHRS and CDR2 YFSETQ. CDR3 sequences, V/J genes, frequencies and template counts came from survey-depth TCRbeta sequencing. Assay: immunoSEQ multiplex PCR; the TCRdb copy retains only in-frame clones and omits some. The sample yields fewer than 30,000 clones, roughly 80% seen once. Study-wide results and limits: Tissue-detected TCR repertoire was only partly captured by blood and spleen T cells. TCR repertoires tracked anatomic similarity, regardless of disease or transplant status. Shared clones across patients were few; motif clustering revealed tissue-specific shared signatures.

The chain links TRBV5-1 to TRBJ1-4, with 7 nucleotides matching TRBD1. The source is a female donor over 55 with lung cancer. Sample: tissue from the ileum, taken at autopsy. The CDR3 DNA sequence: TGCGCCAGCAGCTTGACCGGGACAGCGCATGAAAAACTGTTTTTT. Encoded protein: CASSLTGTAHEKLFF.